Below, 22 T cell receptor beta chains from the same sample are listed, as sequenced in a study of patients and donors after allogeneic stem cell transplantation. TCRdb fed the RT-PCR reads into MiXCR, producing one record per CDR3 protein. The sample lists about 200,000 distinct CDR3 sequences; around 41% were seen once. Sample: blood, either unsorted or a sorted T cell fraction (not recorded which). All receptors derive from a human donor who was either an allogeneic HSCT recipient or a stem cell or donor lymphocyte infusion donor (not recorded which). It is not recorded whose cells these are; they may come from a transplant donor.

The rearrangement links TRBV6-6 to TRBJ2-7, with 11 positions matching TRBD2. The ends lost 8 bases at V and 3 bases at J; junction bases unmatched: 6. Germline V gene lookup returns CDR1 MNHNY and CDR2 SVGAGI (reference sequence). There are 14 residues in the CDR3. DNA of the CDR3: TGTGCCAGCCGACCTCTAGCGGGGGGCTACGAGCAGTACTTC. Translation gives CASRPLAGGYEQYF.

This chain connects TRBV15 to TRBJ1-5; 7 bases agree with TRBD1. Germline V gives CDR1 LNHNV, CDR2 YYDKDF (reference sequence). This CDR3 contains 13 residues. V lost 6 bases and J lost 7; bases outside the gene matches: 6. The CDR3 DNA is TGTGCCACCAGTCAGGGGGAATCACAGCCCCAGCATTTT. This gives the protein CATSQGESQPQHF.

The CDR3 DNA reads as TGCGCCAGCAGCCAAGATTTGGGGACTACTAACTATGGCTACACCTTC. It encodes CASSQDLGTTNYGYTF. The genes are TRBV4-3 and TRBJ1-2; tentative D call: TRBD1 (5 bases). Germline CDR1 reads LGHNA; CDR2 reads YSLEER. V lost 0 bases, J lost 0 bases, and 11 bases lay in between. The CDR3 contains 16 residues.

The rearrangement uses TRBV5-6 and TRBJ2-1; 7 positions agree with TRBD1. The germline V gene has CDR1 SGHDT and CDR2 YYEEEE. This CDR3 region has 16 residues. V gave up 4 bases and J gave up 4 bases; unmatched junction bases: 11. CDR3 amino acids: CASSPGRDRPYNEQFF. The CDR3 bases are TGTGCCAGCAGCCCGGGCAGGGACAGACCTTACAATGAGCAGTTCTTC.

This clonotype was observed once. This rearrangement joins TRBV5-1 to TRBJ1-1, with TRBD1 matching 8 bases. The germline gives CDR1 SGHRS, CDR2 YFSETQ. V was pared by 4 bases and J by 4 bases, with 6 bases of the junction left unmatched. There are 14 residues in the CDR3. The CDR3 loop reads CASSPQGDGTEAFF. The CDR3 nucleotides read TGCGCCAGCAGCCCACAGGGGGACGGCACTGAAGCTTTCTTT.

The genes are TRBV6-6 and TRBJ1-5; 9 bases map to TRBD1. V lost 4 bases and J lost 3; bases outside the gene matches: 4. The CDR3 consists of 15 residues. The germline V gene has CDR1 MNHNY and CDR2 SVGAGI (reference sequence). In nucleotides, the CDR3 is TGTGCCAGCAGTTCCGGGACAGGGCACAATCAGCCCCAGCATTTT. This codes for CASSSGTGHNQPQHF.

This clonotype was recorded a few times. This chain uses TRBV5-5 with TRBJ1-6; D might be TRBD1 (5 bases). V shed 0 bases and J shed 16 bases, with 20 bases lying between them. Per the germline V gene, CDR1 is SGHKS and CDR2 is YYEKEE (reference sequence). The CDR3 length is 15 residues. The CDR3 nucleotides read TGTGCCAGCAGCTTGGCCCAGGCCAGGGTTACACAGCTCCACTTT. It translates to CASSLAQARVTQLHF.

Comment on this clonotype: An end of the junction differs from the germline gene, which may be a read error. The CDR3 protein is CASSDIVSNTAELFF. CDR3 in DNA: TGTGCCAGCAGTGACATCGTCTCGAACACCGCGGAGCTGTTTTTT. J is TRBJ2-2 and V is TRBV2, with no clear D. Germline loops: CDR1 SNHLY, CDR2 FYNNEI. The CDR3 covers 15 residues.

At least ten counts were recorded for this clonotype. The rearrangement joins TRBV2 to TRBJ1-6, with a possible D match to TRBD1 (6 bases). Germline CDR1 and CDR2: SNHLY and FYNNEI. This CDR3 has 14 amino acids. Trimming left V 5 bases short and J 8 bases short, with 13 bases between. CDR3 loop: CASSTTGPHSPLHF. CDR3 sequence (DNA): TGTGCCAGCAGTACTACAGGGCCCCATTCACCCCTCCACTTT.

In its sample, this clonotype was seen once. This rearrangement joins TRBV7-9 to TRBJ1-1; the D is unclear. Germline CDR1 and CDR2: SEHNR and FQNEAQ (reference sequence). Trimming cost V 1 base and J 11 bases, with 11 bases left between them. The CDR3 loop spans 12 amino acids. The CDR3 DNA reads TGTGCCAGCAGCTTAGAAGGGTATGGGGCTTTCTTT. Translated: CASSLEGYGAFF.

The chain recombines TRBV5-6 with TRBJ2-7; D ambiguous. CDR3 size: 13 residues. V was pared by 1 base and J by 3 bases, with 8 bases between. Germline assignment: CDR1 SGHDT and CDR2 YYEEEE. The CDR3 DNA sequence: TGTGCCAGCAGCTTGAACACCATCTACGAGCAGTACTTC. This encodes CASSLNTIYEQYF.

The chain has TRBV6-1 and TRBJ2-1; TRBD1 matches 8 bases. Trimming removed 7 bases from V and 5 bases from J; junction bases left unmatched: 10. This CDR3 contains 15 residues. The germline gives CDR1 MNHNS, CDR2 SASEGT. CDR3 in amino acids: CASTLGTGFNNEQFF. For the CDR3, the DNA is TGTGCCAGCACCCTGGGGACAGGCTTTAACAATGAGCAGTTCTTC.

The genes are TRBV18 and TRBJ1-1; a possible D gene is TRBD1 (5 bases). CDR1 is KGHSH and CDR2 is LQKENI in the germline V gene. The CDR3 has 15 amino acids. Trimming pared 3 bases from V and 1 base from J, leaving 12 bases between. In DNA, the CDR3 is TGTGCCAGCTCACCTCAGGACATCTCGAACACTGAAGCTTTCTTT. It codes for CASSPQDISNTEAFF.

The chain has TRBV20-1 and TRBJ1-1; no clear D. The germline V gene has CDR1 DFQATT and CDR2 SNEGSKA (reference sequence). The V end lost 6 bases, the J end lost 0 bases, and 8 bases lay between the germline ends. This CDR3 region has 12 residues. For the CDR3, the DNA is TGCAGTGCCCTCCGGTTGAACACTGAAGCTTTCTTT. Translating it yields CSALRLNTEAFF.

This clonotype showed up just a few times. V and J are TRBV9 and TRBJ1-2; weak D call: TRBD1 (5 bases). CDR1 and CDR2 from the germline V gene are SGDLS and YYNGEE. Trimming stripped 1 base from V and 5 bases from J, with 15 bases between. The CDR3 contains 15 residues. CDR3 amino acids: CASSVSPTAPYGYTF. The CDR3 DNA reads TGTGCCAGCAGCGTAAGTCCGACAGCACCATATGGCTACACCTTC.

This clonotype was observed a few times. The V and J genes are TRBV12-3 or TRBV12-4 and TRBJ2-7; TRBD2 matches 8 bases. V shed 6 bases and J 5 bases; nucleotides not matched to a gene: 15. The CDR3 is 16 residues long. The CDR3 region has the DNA TGTGCCAGCAGGCCCCGCGGGAGCGGGGGTCTGCACGAGCAGTACTTC. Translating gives CASRPRGSGGLHEQYF.

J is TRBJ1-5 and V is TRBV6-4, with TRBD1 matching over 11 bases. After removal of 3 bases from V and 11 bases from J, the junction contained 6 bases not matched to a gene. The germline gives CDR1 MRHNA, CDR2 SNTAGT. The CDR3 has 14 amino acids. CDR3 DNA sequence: TGTGCCAGCAGTGATTCGGGGACAGGGGGAACCCAGCATTTT. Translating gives CASSDSGTGGTQHF.

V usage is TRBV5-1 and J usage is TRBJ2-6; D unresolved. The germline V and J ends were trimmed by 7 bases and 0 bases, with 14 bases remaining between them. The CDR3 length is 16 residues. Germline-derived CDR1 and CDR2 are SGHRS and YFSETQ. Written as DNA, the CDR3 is TGCGCCAGCTCGAGTTTCACGAGCTCTGGGGCCAACGTCCTGACTTTC. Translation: CASSSFTSSGANVLTF.

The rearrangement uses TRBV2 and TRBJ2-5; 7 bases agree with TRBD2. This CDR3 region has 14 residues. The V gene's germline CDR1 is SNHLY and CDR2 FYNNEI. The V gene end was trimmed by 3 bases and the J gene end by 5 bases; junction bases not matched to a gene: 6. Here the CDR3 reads CASSDSRGGETQYF. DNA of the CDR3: TGTGCCAGCAGTGATAGTCGGGGAGGGGAGACCCAGTACTTC.

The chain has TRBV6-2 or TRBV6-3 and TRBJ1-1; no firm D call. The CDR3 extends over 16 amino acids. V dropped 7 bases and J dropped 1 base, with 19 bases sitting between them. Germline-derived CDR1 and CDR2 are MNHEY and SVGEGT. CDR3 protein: CASTFIGSSWNTEAFF. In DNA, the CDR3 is TGTGCCAGCACCTTTATTGGTTCATCATGGAACACTGAAGCTTTCTTT.

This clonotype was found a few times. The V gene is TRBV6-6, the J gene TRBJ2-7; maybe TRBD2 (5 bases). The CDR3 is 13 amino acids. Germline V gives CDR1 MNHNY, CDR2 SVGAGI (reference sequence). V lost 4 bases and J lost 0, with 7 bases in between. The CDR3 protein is CASSWRSSYEQYF. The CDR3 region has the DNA TGTGCCAGCAGTTGGAGGAGCTCCTACGAGCAGTACTTC.

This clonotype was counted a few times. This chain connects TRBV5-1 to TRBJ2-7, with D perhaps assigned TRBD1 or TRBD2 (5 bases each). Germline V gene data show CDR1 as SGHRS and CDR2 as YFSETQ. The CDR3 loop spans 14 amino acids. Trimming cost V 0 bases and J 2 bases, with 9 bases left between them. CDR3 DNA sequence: TGCGCCAGCAGCTTGGACGTGGGACCCTACGAGCAGTACTTC. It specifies CASSLDVGPYEQYF.